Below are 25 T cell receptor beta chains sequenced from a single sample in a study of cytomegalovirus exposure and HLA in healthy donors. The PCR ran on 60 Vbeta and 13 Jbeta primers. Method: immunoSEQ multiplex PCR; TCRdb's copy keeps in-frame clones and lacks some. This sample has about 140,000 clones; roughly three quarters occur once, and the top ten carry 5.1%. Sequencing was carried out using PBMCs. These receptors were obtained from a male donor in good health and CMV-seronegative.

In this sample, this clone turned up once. The CDR3 loop reads CASSLASGGGDYGYTF. DNA of the CDR3: TGTGCCAGCAGCTTAGCATCAGGGGGCGGTGACTATGGCTACACCTTC. This chain connects TRBV7-9 to TRBJ1-2, with 8 bases identical to TRBD1. There are 16 residues in the CDR3. V was clipped by 0 bases and J by 3 bases; unmatched bases: 6. Germline lookup yields CDR1 SEHNR and CDR2 FQNEAQ (reference sequence).

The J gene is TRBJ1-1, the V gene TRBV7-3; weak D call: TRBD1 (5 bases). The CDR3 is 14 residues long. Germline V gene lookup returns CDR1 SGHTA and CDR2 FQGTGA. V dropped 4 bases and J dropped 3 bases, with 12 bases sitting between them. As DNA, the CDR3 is TGTGCCAGCAGCTCCCCAGGGTCGGACACTGAAGCTTTCTTT. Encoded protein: CASSSPGSDTEAFF.

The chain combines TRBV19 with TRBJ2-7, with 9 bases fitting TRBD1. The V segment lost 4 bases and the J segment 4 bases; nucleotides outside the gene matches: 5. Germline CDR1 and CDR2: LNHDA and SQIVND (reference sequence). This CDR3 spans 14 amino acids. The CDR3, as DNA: TGTGCCAGTAGTAAGGACAGGGGAGGGTACGAGCAGTACTTC. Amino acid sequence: CASSKDRGGYEQYF. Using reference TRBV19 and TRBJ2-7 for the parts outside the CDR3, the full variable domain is DGGITQSPKYLFRKEGQNVTLSCEQNLNHDAMYWYRQDPGQGLRLIYYSQIVNDFQKGDIAEGYSVSREKKESFPLTVTSAQKNPTAFYLCASSKDRGGYEQYFGPGTRLTVT.

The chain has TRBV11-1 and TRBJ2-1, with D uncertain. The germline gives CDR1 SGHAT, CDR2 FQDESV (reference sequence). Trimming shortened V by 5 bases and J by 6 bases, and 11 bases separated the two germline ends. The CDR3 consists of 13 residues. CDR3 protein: CASSPTRPNEQFF. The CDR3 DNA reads TGTGCCAGCAGCCCGACTCGTCCCAATGAGCAGTTCTTC.

CDR3 in DNA: TGCGCCAGCAGCTTGGACGGGACAGGTGGCGGACAGCCCCAGCATTTT. Encoded protein: CASSLDGTGGGQPQHF. V gene TRBV5-1 combines with J gene TRBJ1-5, with 8 nucleotides matching TRBD1. The V gene end was trimmed by 0 bases and the J gene end by 7 bases; junction bases not matched to a gene: 9. The CDR3 contains 16 residues. Germline-derived CDR1 and CDR2 are SGHRS and YFSETQ.

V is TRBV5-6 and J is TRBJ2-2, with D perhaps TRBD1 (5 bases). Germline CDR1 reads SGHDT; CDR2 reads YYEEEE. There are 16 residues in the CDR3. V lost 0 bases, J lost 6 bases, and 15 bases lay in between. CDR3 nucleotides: TGTGCCAGCAGCTTGGGACAGAGCTACGATGCCGGGGAGCTGTTTTTT. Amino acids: CASSLGQSYDAGELFF.

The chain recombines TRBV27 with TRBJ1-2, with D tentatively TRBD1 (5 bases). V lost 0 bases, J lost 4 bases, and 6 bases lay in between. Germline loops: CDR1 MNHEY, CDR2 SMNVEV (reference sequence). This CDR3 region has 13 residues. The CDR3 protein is CASSLSRAYGYTF. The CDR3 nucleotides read TGTGCCAGCAGTTTATCCAGGGCCTATGGCTACACCTTC.

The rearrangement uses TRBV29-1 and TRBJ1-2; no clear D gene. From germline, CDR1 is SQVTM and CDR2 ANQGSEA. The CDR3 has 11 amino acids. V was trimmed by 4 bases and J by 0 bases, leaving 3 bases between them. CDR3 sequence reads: CSVGANYGYTF. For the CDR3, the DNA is TGCAGCGTTGGAGCTAACTATGGCTACACCTTC.

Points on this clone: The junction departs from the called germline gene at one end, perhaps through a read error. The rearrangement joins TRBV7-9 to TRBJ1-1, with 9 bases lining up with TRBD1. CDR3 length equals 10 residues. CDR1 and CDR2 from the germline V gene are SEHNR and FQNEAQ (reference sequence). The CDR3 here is CASNITGTGF. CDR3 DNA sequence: TGTGCCAGCAACATCACCGGGACAGGGTTT.

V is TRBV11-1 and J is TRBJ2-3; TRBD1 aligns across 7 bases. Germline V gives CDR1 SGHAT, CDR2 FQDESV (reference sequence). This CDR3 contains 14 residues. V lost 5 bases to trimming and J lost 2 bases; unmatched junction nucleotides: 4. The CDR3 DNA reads TGTGCCAGCAGCCGGGGACAGTACACAGATACGCAGTATTTT. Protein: CASSRGQYTDTQYF.

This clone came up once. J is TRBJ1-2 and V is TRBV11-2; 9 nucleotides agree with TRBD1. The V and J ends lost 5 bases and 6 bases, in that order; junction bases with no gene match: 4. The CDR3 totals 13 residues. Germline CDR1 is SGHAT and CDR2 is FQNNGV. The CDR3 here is CASSPRDRDGYTF. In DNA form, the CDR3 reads TGTGCCAGCAGCCCCCGGGACAGGGATGGCTACACCTTC.

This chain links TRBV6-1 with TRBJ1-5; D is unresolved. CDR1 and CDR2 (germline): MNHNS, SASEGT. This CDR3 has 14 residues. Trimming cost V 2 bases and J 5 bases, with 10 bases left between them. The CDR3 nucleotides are TGTGCCAGCAGTGAACGATGGAGTTATCAGCCCCAGCATTTT. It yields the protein CASSERWSYQPQHF.

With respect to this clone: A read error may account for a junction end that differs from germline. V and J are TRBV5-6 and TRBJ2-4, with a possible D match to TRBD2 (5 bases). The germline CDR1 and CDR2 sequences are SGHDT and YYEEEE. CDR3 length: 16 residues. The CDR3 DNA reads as TGTGCCAGCAGCTTGGGCAGCGGATTAGCCAAAAACAGTCAGTACTTC. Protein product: CASSLGSGLAKNSQYF. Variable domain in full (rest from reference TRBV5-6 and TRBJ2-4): DAGVTQSPTHLIKTRGQQVTLRCSPKSGHDTVSWYQQALGQGPQFIFQYYEEEERQRGNFPDRFSGHQFPNYSSELNVNALLLGDSALYLCASSLGSGLAKNSQYFGAGTRLSVL.

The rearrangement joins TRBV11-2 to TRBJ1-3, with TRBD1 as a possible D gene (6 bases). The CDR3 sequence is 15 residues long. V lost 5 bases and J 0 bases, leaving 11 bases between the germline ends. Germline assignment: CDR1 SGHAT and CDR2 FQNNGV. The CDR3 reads CASSRQVSSGNTIYF. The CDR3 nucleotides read TGTGCCAGCAGCCGACAGGTTTCCTCTGGAAACACCATATATTTT.

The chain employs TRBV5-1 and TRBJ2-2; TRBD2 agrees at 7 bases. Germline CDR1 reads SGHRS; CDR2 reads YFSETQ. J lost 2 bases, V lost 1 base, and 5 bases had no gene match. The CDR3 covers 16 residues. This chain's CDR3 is CASSLSSGVNTGELFF. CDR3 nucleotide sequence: TGCGCCAGCAGCTTGTCAAGCGGGGTTAACACCGGGGAGCTGTTTTTT.

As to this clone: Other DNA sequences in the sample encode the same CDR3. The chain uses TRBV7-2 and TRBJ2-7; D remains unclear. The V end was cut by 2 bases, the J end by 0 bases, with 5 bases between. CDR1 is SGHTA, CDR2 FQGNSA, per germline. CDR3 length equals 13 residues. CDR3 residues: CASSLTSSYEQYF. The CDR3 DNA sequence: TGTGCCAGCAGCTTAACAAGCTCCTACGAGCAGTACTTC.

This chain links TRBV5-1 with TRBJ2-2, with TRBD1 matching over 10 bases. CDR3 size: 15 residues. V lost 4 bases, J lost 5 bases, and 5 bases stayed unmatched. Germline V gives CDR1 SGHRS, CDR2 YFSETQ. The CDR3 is CASSRDRGRTGELFF. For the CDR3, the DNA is TGCGCCAGCAGCCGGGACAGGGGAAGGACCGGGGAGCTGTTTTTT.

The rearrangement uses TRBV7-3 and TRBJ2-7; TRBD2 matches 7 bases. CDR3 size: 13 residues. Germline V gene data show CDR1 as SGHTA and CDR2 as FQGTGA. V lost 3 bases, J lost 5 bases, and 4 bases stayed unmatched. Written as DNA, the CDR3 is TGTGCCAGCAGCTTCGGGGGGTCGAACGAGCAGTACTTC. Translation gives CASSFGGSNEQYF.

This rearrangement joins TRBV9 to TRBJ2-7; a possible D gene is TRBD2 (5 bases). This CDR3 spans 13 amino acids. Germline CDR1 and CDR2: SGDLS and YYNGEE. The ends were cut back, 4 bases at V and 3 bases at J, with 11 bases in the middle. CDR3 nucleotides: TGTGCCAGCAGCCCAGGAGGCCTCTACGAGCAGTACTTC. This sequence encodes CASSPGGLYEQYF.

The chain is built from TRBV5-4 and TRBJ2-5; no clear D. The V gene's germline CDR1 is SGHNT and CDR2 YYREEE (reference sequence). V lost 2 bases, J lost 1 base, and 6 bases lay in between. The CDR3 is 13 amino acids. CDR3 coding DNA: TGTGCCAGCAGCTTATCCAGCCAAGAGACCCAGTACTTC. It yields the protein CASSLSSQETQYF. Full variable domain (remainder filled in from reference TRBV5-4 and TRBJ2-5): ETGVTQSPTHLIKTRGQQVTLRCSSQSGHNTVSWYQQALGQGPQFIFQYYREEENGRGNFPPRFSGLQFPNYSSELNVNALELDDSALYLCASSLSSQETQYFGPGTRLLVL.

The CDR3 loop reads CASSGTPGQGGNTEAFF. The CDR3 DNA sequence: TGTGCCAGCAGTGGGACCCCGGGACAGGGGGGGAACACTGAAGCTTTCTTT. This chain links TRBV6-1 with TRBJ1-1; 11 bases fit TRBD1. Trimming removed 4 bases from V and 1 base from J; junction bases left unmatched: 8. From germline, CDR1 is MNHNS and CDR2 SASEGT. The CDR3 is 17 amino acids.

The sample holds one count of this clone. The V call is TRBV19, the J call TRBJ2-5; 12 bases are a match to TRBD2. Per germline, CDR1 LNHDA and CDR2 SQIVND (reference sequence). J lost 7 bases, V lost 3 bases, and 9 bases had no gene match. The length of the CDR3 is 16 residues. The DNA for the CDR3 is TGTGCCAGTAGTATCGAGACTAGCGGGGGCCGTGGGACCCAGTACTTC. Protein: CASSIETSGGRGTQYF.

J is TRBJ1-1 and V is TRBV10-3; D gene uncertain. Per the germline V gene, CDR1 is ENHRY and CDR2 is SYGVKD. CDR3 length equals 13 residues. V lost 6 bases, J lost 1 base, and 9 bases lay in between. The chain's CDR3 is CAIRAGQNTEAFF. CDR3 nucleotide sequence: TGTGCCATCAGGGCGGGCCAGAACACTGAAGCTTTCTTT.

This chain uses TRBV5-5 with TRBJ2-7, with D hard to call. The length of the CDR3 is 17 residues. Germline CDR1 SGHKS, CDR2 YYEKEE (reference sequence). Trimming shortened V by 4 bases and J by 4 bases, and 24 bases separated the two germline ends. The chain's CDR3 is CASSPGAFEAFTYEQYF. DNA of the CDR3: TGTGCCAGCAGCCCCGGTGCGTTTGAAGCGTTCACGTACGAGCAGTACTTC. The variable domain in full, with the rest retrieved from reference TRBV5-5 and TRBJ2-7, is DAGVTQSPTHLIKTRGQQVTLRCSPISGHKSVSWYQQVLGQGPQFIFQYYEKEERGRGNFPDRFSARQFPNYSSELNVNALLLGDSALYLCASSPGAFEAFTYEQYFGPGTRLTVT.

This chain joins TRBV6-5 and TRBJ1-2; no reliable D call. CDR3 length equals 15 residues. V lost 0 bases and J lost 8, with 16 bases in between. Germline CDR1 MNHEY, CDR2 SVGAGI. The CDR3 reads CASSYSMAGVRGYTF. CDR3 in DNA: TGTGCCAGCAGTTACTCGATGGCCGGGGTGCGGGGCTACACCTTC.